The clone carrying this T cell receptor (beta chain) was detected a few times. The sample comes from a study of blood T cells in healthy people across ages. CDR1 is MNHEY, CDR2 SMNVEV, per germline (reference sequence). The CDR3 totals 14 residues. V lost 2 bases and J lost 6, with 14 bases in between. A second about 7 to 11 cycle PCR used barcoded and J-beta primers. All samples yielded 2.5 million or more CDR3-containing paired-end reads. Each CDR3 protein is one row after TCRdb ran MiXCR on the 5' RACE reads. The sample includes around 750,000 distinct CDR3 sequences, roughly 53% seen only once; the top ten take about 42%.

The sequencing sample was made of blood. The TCR comes from a man older than 75 in good health. This rearrangement joins TRBV27 to TRBJ2-7; D remains ambiguous. The CDR3 DNA reads as TGTGCCAGCAGTTTAAATGCGTATCCGGCCGAGCAGTACTTC. Translated, it gives CASSLNAYPAEQYF.